The next 32 T cell receptor beta chains were all read from a single sample in a study of blood T cell repertoires in COVID-19. Method: immunoSEQ multiplex PCR; TCRdb's copy keeps in-frame clones and lacks some. The data contain 200,000 to 300,000 clones, around four fifths of them singletons. The sequencing input was peripheral blood. These receptors were collected from a man aged 45-65 years with acute or convalescent COVID-19.

The chain combines TRBV5-1 with TRBJ1-3, with a weak D call TRBD1 (6 bases). Trimming took 1 base from V and 0 from J, leaving 17 bases between them. Germline values: CDR1 SGHRS, CDR2 YFSETQ. The CDR3 is made up of 18 amino acids. The CDR3 sequence is CASSLRLGGAGSGNTIYF. CDR3 nucleotide sequence: TGCGCCAGCAGCTTGAGGTTAGGGGGAGCCGGCTCTGGAAACACCATATATTTT.

The chain links TRBV18 to TRBJ2-7; possible D gene TRBD2, 6 bases. The CDR3 sequence is 14 residues long. The V and J ends lost 5 bases and 3 bases respectively, with 14 bases between them. Germline CDR1 reads KGHSH; CDR2 reads LQKENI. DNA for the CDR3: TGTGCCAGCTCATCTAGCGAGCTGCTCTACGAGCAGTACTTC. Protein product: CASSSSELLYEQYF. Using reference TRBV18 and TRBJ2-7 for the parts outside the CDR3, the full variable domain is NAGVMQNPRHLVRRRGQEARLRCSPMKGHSHVYWYRQLPEEGLKFMVYLQKENIIDESGMPKERFSAEFPKEGPSILRIQQVVRGDSAAYFCASSSSELLYEQYFGPGTRLTVT.

This clone was seen a single time. The chain combines TRBV5-1 with TRBJ1-1; 8 nucleotides agree with TRBD1. The V gene end was trimmed by 4 bases and the J gene end by 7 bases; junction bases not matched to a gene: 6. The CDR3 has 13 residues. Germline V gene data show CDR1 as SGHRS and CDR2 as YFSETQ. CDR3 DNA sequence: TGCGCCAGCAGCACGCAGGGGGCGGATGAAGCTTTCTTT. Encoded protein: CASSTQGADEAFF. The entire variable domain, with the rest obtained from reference TRBV5-1 and TRBJ1-1, is as follows: KAGVTQTPRYLIKTRGQQVTLSCSPISGHRSVSWYQQTPGQGLQFLFEYFSETQRNKGNFPGRFSGRQFSNSRSEMNVSTLELGDSALYLCASSTQGADEAFFGQGTRLTVV.

The chain has TRBV5-8 and TRBJ1-2; no clear D. V lost 0 bases and J lost 5, with 8 bases in between. The germline gives CDR1 SGHTS, CDR2 YDEGEE. This CDR3 comprises 13 residues. CDR3 amino acids: CASSLDGRYGYTF. The CDR3 bases are TGTGCCAGCAGCTTGGACGGGAGGTATGGCTACACCTTC.

The CDR3 DNA reads TGCGCCAGCAGCCGCAGGGCAAGCTCCTACAATGAGCAGTTCTTC. The encoded protein is CASSRRASSYNEQFF. The chain couples TRBV4-1 to TRBJ2-1; D may be TRBD1 (5 bases). The V and J ends lost 4 bases and 0 bases respectively, with 10 bases between them. Germline assignment: CDR1 MGHRA and CDR2 YSYEKL. The CDR3 contains 15 residues.

The V and J genes are TRBV2 and TRBJ2-7; perhaps TRBD2 as D (6 bases). Germline V gene data show CDR1 as SNHLY and CDR2 as FYNNEI. CDR3 size: 14 residues. Trimming shortened V by 6 bases and J by 6 bases, and 18 bases separated the two germline ends. The CDR3 region is CASSRLVRPPEQYF. CDR3 DNA: TGTGCCAGCAGCAGACTAGTGCGGCCTCCCGAGCAGTACTTC. Full variable domain (missing parts from reference TRBV2 and TRBJ2-7): EPEVTQTPSHQVTQMGQEVILRCVPISNHLYFYWYRQILGQKVEFLVSFYNNEISEKSEIFDDQFSVERPDGSNFTLKIRSTKLEDSAMYFCASSRLVRPPEQYFGPGTRLTVT.

V gene TRBV6-5 combines with J gene TRBJ1-3, with 10 nucleotides matching TRBD1. The CDR3 loop spans 15 amino acids. V dropped 2 bases and J dropped 4; count of bases not matched to a gene: 2. The germline gives CDR1 MNHEY, CDR2 SVGAGI. The CDR3 coding sequence is TGTGCCAGCAGTTACGACAGGGGGCCAGGAAACACCATATATTTT. It encodes CASSYDRGPGNTIYF.

This clone was detected a few times. The CDR3 DNA is TGTGCCAGCAGTTTCGGGGACAGTGCCTACGAGCAGTACTTC. It codes for CASSFGDSAYEQYF. The V and J genes are TRBV27 and TRBJ2-7; 7 bases align to TRBD1. The J segment lost 2 bases and the V segment lost 3 bases, leaving 4 bases of the junction unmatched. The CDR3 length is 14 residues. Germline lookup yields CDR1 MNHEY and CDR2 SMNVEV (reference sequence).

This rearrangement joins TRBV10-3 to TRBJ2-2, with TRBD1 as a possible D gene (5 bases). The germline CDR1 and CDR2 sequences are ENHRY and SYGVKD. The length of the CDR3 is 14 residues. V dropped 7 bases and J dropped 2 bases, with 11 bases sitting between them. The CDR3 protein is CAINPGINTGELFF. The CDR3 DNA reads as TGTGCCATCAACCCAGGGATTAACACCGGGGAGCTGTTTTTT.

For the CDR3, the DNA is TGTGCCAGCAGCTTAGAGGTACTAGCGGGTGGGGCGAACAATGAGCAGTTCTTC. This sequence encodes CASSLEVLAGGANNEQFF. The rearrangement uses TRBV11-3 and TRBJ2-1; TRBD2 aligns across 9 bases. This CDR3 is built from 18 residues. Looked up from germline, CDR1 is SGHNT and CDR2 is YENEEA. The junction had 11 bases not matched to a gene; V was cut back by 0 bases and J by 5 bases.

The chain carries TRBV2 and TRBJ1-2, with D possibly TRBD1 on 6 matching bases. The CDR3 extends over 14 amino acids. With 4 bases removed from V and 4 bases from J, the gap between germline ends came to 13 bases. Germline assignment: CDR1 SNHLY and CDR2 FYNNEI. In nucleotides, the CDR3 is TGTGCCAGCAGTGTAAGGACAGTTGGCTATGGCTACACCTTC. Protein product: CASSVRTVGYGYTF.

Notes on this clone: Other DNA sequences of this sample code for an identical CDR3. The J gene is TRBJ2-7, the V gene TRBV19; TRBD2 agrees at 13 bases. V lost 2 bases and J lost 4; bases outside the gene matches: 2. This CDR3 has 15 residues. The V gene's germline CDR1 is LNHDA and CDR2 SQIVND (reference sequence). For the CDR3, the DNA is TGTGCCAGTAGTATAACTAGCGGGAGGGCGTACGAGCAGTACTTC. Its translation: CASSITSGRAYEQYF.

J is TRBJ2-2 and V is TRBV11-3, with D uncertain. This CDR3 is built from 15 residues. Trimming left V 5 bases short and J 4 bases short, with 14 bases between. Germline CDR1 reads SGHNT; CDR2 reads YENEEA. CDR3 DNA: TGTGCCAGCAGCCCCCGGAGCCTTAGCACCGGGGAGCTGTTTTTT. This encodes CASSPRSLSTGELFF.

This clone was found a few times. The rearrangement links TRBV24-1 to TRBJ1-5; D remains ambiguous. This CDR3 has 13 amino acids. Trimming removed 4 bases from V and 2 bases from J, with 5 bases in between. The germline CDR1 and CDR2 sequences are KGHDR and SFDVKD. This CDR3 is CATSERGNQPQHF. CDR3 sequence (DNA): TGTGCCACCAGTGAGAGGGGCAATCAGCCCCAGCATTTT.

The chain uses TRBV6-5 and TRBJ2-7; D might be TRBD1 (6 bases). The CDR3 is 13 residues long. The V end was cut by 6 bases, the J end by 1 base, with 10 bases between. Germline V CDR1 and CDR2: MNHEY, SVGAGI. CDR3 residues: CASSRTASYEQYF. The CDR3 DNA sequence: TGTGCCAGCAGCAGGACAGCATCCTACGAGCAGTACTTC.

About this clone itself: This may be a read error: a much more frequent sequence differs by one nucleotide. The chain links TRBV7-9 to TRBJ1-1; no firm D call. The V end was cut by 1 base, the J end by 0 bases, with 6 bases between. CDR3 length: 14 residues. Germline-derived CDR1 and CDR2 are SEHNR and FQNEAQ (reference sequence). CDR3 loop: CASSLVAVNTEAFF. The CDR3, as DNA: TGTGCCAGCAGCTTAGTAGCGGTGAACACTGAAGCTTTCTTT.

The genes are TRBV27 and TRBJ1-6, with 9 bases lining up with TRBD1. V lost 5 bases to trimming and J lost 7 bases; unmatched junction nucleotides: 9. The germline CDR1 and CDR2 sequences are MNHEY and SMNVEV (reference sequence). This CDR3 region has 16 residues. The CDR3 reads CASSLVWTGANSPLHF. The CDR3 DNA reads as TGTGCCAGCAGTCTCGTTTGGACAGGGGCGAATTCACCCCTCCACTTT.

Of note for this clone: Other DNA sequences of this sample code for an identical CDR3. The rearrangement uses TRBV4-1 and TRBJ2-7; perhaps TRBD2 as D (6 bases). Germline loops: CDR1 MGHRA, CDR2 YSYEKL. This CDR3 comprises 13 residues. Trimming cost V 4 bases and J 0 bases, with 7 bases left between them. The CDR3 nucleotides read TGCGCCAGCAGCCCCGGGGGCTCCTACGAGCAGTACTTC. Translated, it gives CASSPGGSYEQYF.

Of note for this clone: One junction end disagrees with the germline gene, perhaps due to a read error. The chain is built from TRBV7-7 and TRBJ1-6; D is unclear. The CDR3 length is 13 residues. CDR1 and CDR2 (germline): SSHAT, FNYEAQ (reference sequence). The CDR3 nucleotides read TGTGCTAGCAGCTTAGCTTCGGGTTCACCCCTCCACTTT. Its protein is CASSLASGSPLHF.

The V gene is TRBV19, the J gene TRBJ2-3, with TRBD2 matching over 16 bases. This CDR3 has 17 residues. V was clipped by 5 bases and J by 3 bases; unmatched bases: 5. Germline values: CDR1 LNHDA, CDR2 SQIVND (reference sequence). CDR3 DNA: TGTGCCAGTAGTCAGGGACTAGCGGGAGGGCCTACAGATACGCAGTATTTT. Its translation: CASSQGLAGGPTDTQYF.

This clone was recorded a few times. The V gene is TRBV5-1, the J gene TRBJ1-1; perhaps TRBD1 as D (6 bases). Trimming took 1 base from V and 2 from J, leaving 9 bases between them. CDR1 and CDR2 from the germline V gene are SGHRS and YFSETQ. The CDR3 is 14 amino acids. The CDR3 is CASSLTGSNTEAFF. CDR3 sequence (DNA): TGCGCCAGCAGCTTGACAGGGAGTAACACTGAAGCTTTCTTT.

V gene TRBV30 combines with J gene TRBJ1-5, with a weak D call TRBD1 (5 bases). The germline V gene encodes CDR1 GTSNPN and CDR2 SVGIG (reference sequence). V shed 1 base and J shed 4 bases, with 8 bases lying between them. This CDR3 region has 13 residues. This CDR3 is CAWSAGGNQPQHF. The CDR3 DNA reads as TGTGCCTGGAGTGCCGGGGGTAATCAGCCCCAGCATTTT.

The chain employs TRBV4-2 and TRBJ1-6; the D gene is possibly TRBD1 (6 bases). The V end was cut by 2 bases, the J end by 9 bases, with 17 bases between. CDR3 size: 16 residues. Germline V gene lookup returns CDR1 LGHNA and CDR2 YNFKEQ. The CDR3 DNA sequence: TGTGCCAGCAGCCAAACCCTCGCGGGGGCCGCTTCACCCCTCCACTTT. Translation gives CASSQTLAGAASPLHF.

V and J are TRBV7-3 and TRBJ2-7; 9 bases are shared with TRBD2. Trimming removed 5 bases from V and 3 bases from J; junction bases left unmatched: 8. CDR3 length: 15 amino acids. CDR1 is SGHTA and CDR2 is FQGTGA in the germline V gene. CDR3 in DNA: TGTGCCAGCAGCCCCCGCGGGGGGGGAGGCTACGAGCAGTACTTC. Protein sequence: CASSPRGGGGYEQYF.

This clone occurred once. The chain carries TRBV6-5 and TRBJ2-7, with 12 bases aligning to TRBD2. CDR3 size: 15 residues. Germline trimming cut 6 bases from V and 4 bases from J; bases unmatched to any gene: 7. CDR1 and CDR2 from the germline V gene are MNHEY and SVGAGI. CDR3 sequence: CASRRTSGGPYEQYF. CDR3 nucleotides: TGTGCCAGCAGACGAACTAGCGGGGGGCCATACGAGCAGTACTTC.

The V and J genes are TRBV3-1 (or the pseudogene TRBV3-2) and TRBJ1-2; 7 bases are shared with TRBD1. There are 12 residues in the CDR3. Germline CDR1 reads LGHDT; CDR2 reads YNNKEL (reference sequence). J lost 8 bases, V lost 7 bases, and 7 bases had no gene match. Here the CDR3 reads CASNRDREGYTF. The DNA for the CDR3 is TGTGCCAGCAACAGGGACAGAGAGGGCTACACCTTC.

This chain links TRBV5-1 with TRBJ2-1; D may be TRBD2 (6 bases). This CDR3 comprises 16 residues. CDR1 and CDR2 (germline): SGHRS, YFSETQ. With 4 bases removed from V and 0 bases from J, the gap between germline ends came to 14 bases. CDR3 DNA: TGCGCCAGCAGCCCGAGACTAGGGAGCTCCTACAATGAGCAGTTCTTC. It is translated as CASSPRLGSSYNEQFF.

V gene TRBV27 combines with J gene TRBJ1-2, with unresolved D. The CDR3 is 14 amino acids. Germline CDR1 and CDR2: MNHEY and SMNVEV (reference sequence). The V end lost 6 bases, the J end lost 4 bases, and 15 bases lay between the germline ends. This chain's CDR3 is CASSNLDSRYGYTF. CDR3 in DNA: TGTGCCAGCAGCAACTTGGACTCACGCTATGGCTACACCTTC.

The rearrangement uses TRBV12-3 or TRBV12-4 and TRBJ2-5; D remains unclear. This CDR3 spans 13 amino acids. Trimming shortened V by 3 bases and J by 5 bases, and 10 bases separated the two germline ends. The CDR3 DNA reads TGTGCCAGCAGTTTTTCCAGTGCCGAGACCCAGTACTTC. Translating it yields CASSFSSAETQYF.

The V call is TRBV10-2, the J call TRBJ1-2; D possibly corresponds to TRBD1 (6 bases). Between the trimmed V and J ends, which lost 2 bases and 4 bases, there was a span of 11 bases. CDR1 and CDR2 from the germline V gene are WSHSY and SAAADI. This CDR3 region has 14 residues. As DNA, the CDR3 is TGCGCCAGCAGTGAGACGACAGGATTCTATGGCTACACCTTC. Encoded protein: CASSETTGFYGYTF.

The V gene is TRBV6-5, the J gene TRBJ1-1; no clear D. Germline-derived CDR1 and CDR2 are MNHEY and SVGAGI. This CDR3 region has 14 residues. The V gene lost 8 bases and the J gene lost 0 bases, with 13 bases spanning the gap. CDR3 sequence: CASGREVMNTEAFF. CDR3 DNA: TGTGCCAGCGGTCGGGAGGTTATGAACACTGAAGCTTTCTTT.

This clone was detected a few times. The chain combines TRBV11-3 with TRBJ2-7; 9 positions match TRBD1. Germline CDR1 SGHNT, CDR2 YENEEA. The J segment lost 3 bases and the V segment lost 5 bases, leaving 5 bases of the junction unmatched. The CDR3 extends over 14 amino acids. CDR3 protein: CASSQGTGSYEQYF. CDR3 DNA: TGTGCCAGCAGCCAAGGGACAGGGAGCTACGAGCAGTACTTC. Together with reference TRBV11-3 and TRBJ2-7, the CDR3 gives the full variable domain: EAGVVQSPRYKIIEKKQPVAFWCNPISGHNTLYWYLQNLGQGPELLIRYENEEAVDDSQLPKDRFSAERLKGVDSTLKIQPAELGDSAVYLCASSQGTGSYEQYFGPGTRLTVT.